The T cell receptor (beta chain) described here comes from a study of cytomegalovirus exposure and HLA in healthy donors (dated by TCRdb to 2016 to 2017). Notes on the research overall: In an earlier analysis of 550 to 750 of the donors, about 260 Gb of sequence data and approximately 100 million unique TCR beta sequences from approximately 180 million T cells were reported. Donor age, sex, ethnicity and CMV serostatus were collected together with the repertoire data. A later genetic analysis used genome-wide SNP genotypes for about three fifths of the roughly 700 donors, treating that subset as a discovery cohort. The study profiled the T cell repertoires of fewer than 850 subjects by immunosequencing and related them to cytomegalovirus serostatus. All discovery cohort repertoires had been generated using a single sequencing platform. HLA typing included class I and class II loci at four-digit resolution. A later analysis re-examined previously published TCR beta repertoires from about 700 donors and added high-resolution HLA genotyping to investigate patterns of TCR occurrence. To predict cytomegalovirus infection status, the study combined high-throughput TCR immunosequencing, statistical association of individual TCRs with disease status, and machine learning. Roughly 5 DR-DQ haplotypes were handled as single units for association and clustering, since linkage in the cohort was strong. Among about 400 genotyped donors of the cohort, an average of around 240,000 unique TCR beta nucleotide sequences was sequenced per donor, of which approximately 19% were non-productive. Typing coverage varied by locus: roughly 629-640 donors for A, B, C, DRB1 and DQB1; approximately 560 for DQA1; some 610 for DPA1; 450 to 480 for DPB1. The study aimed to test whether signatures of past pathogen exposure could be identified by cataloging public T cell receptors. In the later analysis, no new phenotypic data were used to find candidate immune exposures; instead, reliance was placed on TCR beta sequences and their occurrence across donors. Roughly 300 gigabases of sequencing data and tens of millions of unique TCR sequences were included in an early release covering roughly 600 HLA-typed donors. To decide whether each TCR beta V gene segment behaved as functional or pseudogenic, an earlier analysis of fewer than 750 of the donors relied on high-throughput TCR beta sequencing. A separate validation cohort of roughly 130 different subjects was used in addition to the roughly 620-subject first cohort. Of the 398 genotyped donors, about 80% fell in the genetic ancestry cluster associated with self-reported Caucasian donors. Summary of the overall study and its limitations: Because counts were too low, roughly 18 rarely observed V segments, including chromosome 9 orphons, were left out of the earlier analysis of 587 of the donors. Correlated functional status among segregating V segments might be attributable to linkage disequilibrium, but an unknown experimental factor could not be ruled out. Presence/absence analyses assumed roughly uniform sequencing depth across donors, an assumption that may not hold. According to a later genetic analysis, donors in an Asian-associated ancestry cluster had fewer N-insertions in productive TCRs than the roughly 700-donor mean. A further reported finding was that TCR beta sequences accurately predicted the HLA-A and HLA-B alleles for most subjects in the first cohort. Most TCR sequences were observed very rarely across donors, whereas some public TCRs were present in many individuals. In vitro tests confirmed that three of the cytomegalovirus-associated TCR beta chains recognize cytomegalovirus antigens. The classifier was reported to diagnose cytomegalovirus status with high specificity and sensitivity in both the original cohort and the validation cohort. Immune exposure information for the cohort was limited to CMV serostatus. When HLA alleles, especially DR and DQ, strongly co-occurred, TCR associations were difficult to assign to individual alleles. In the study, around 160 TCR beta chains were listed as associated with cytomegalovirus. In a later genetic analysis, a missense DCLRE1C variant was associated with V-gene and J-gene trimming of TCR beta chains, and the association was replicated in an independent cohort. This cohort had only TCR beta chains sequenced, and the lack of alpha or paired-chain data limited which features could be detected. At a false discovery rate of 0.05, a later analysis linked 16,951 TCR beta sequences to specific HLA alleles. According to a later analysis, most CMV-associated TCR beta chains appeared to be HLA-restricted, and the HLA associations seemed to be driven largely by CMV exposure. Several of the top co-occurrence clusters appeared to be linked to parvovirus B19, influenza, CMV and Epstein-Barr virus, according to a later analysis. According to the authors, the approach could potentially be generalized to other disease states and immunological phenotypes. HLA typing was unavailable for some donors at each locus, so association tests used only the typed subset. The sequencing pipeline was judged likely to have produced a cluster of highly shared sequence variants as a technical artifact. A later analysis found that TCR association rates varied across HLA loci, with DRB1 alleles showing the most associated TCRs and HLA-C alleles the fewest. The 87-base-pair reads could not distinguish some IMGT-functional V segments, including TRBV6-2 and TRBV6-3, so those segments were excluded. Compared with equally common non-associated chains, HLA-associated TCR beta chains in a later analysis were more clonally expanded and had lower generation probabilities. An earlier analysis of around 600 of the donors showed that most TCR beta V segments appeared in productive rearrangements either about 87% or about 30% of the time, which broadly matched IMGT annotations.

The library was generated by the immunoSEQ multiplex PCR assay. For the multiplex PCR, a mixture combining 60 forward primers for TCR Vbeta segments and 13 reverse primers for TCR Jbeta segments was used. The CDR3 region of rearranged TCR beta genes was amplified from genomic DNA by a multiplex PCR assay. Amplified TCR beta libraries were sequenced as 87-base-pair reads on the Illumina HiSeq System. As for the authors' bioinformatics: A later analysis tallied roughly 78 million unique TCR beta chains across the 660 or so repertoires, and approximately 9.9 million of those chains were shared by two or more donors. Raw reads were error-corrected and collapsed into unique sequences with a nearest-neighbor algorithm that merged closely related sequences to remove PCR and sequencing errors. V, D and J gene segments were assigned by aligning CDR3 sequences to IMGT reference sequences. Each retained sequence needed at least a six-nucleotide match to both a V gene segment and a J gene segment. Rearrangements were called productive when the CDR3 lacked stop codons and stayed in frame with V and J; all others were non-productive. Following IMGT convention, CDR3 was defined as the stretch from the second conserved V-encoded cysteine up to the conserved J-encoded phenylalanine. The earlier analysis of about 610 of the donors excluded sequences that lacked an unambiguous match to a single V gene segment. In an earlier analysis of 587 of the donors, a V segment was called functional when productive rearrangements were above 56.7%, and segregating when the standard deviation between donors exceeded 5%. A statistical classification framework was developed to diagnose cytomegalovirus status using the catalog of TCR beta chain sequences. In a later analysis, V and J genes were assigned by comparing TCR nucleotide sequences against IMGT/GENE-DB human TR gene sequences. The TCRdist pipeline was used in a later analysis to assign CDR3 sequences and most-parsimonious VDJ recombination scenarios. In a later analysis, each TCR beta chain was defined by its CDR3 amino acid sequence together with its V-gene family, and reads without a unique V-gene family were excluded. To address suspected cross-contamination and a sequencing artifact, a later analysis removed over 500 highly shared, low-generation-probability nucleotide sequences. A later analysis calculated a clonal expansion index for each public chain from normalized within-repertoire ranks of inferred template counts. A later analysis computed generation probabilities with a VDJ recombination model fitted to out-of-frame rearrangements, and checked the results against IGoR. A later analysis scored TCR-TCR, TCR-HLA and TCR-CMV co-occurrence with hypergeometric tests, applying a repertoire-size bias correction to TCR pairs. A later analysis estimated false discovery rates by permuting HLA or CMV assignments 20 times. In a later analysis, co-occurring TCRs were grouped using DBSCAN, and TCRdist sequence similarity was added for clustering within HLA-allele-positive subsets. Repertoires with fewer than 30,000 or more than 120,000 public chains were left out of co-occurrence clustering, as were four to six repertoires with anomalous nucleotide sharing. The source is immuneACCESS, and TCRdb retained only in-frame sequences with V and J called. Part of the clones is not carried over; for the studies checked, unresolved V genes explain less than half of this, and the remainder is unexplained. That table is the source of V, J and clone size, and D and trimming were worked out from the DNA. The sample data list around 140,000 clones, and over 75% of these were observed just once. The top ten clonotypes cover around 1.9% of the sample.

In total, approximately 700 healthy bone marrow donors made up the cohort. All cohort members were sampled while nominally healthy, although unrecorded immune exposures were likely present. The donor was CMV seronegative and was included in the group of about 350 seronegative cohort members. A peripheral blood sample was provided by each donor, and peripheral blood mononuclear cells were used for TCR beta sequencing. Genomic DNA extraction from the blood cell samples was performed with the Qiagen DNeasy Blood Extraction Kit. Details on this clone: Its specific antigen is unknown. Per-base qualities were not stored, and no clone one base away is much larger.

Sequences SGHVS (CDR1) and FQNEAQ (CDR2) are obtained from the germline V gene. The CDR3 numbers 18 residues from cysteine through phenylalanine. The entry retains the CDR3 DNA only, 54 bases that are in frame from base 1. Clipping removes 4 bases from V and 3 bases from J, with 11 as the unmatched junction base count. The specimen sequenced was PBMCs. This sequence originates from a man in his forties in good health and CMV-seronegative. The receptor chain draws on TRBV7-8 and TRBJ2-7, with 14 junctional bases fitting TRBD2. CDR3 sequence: CASSSYTGLAGDLYEQYF. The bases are TGTGCCAGCAGCTCTTATACGGGACTAGCGGGAGATCTCTACGAGCAGTACTTC.